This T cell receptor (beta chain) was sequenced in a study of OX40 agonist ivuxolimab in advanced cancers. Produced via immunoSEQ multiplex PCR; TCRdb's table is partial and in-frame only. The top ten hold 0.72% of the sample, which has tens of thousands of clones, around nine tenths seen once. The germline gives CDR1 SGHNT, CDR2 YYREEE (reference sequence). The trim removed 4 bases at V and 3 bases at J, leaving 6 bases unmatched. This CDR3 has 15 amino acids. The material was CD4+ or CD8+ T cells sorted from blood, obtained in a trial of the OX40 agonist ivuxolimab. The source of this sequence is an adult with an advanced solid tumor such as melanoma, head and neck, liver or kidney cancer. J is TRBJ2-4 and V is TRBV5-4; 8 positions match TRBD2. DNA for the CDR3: TGTGCCAGCAGCAGGTCGACTAGCGACAAAAACATTCAGTACTTC. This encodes CASSRSTSDKNIQYF.